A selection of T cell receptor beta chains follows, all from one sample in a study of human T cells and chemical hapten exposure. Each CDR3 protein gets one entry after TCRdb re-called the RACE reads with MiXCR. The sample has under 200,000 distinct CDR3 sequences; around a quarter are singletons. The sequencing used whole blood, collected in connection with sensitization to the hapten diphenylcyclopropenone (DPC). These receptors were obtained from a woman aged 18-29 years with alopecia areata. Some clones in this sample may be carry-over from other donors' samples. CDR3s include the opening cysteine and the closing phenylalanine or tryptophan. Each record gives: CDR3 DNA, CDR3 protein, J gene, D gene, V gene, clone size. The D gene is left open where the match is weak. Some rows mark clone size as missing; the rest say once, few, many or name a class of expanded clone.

CDR3nt: TGCGCCAGCAGCCAAGATAGGTACCCAGGGAGGAACTCTGGAAACACCATATATTTT
CDR3aa: CASSQDRYPGRNSGNTIYF
j_gene: TRBJ1-3
d_gene: NA
v_gene: TRBV4-1
abundance: few

CDR3nt: TGTGCCAGAGACAGGGTAGAAAGTCAGCCCCAGCATTTT
CDR3aa: CARDRVESQPQHF
j_gene: TRBJ1-5
d_gene: TRBD1
v_gene: TRBV7-9
abundance: few

CDR3nt: TGTGCCAGCAGTTTAATGGGGGGAGGGACTGAAGCTTTCTTT
CDR3aa: CASSLMGGGTEAFF
j_gene: TRBJ1-1
d_gene: NA
v_gene: TRBV28
abundance: many

CDR3nt: TGTGCCAGCAGATCCCAGGGAGGCAATCAGCCCCAGCATTTT
CDR3aa: CASRSQGGNQPQHF
j_gene: TRBJ1-5
d_gene: NA
v_gene: TRBV6-1
abundance: NA

CDR3nt: TGTGCCACCAGTGATACAGGGAGTAGCACAGATACGCAGTATTTT
CDR3aa: CATSDTGSSTDTQYF
j_gene: TRBJ2-3
d_gene: NA
v_gene: TRBV24-1
abundance: NA

CDR3nt: TGTGCCACCAGTGATTCTGGTGGCAGTAACTATGGCTACACCTTC
CDR3aa: CATSDSGGSNYGYTF
j_gene: TRBJ1-2
d_gene: NA
v_gene: TRBV24-1
abundance: NA

CDR3nt: TGCGCCAGCACCAGATCGGGGGAGTCCACAGATACGCAGTATTTT
CDR3aa: CASTRSGESTDTQYF
j_gene: TRBJ2-3
d_gene: NA
v_gene: TRBV5-1
abundance: NA

CDR3nt: TGCGCCAGCAGCCCCTTCAGGGACAGCTACTACGAGCAGTACTTC
CDR3aa: CASSPFRDSYYEQYF
j_gene: TRBJ2-7
d_gene: TRBD1
v_gene: TRBV4-3
abundance: NA

CDR3nt: TGTGCCAGCTCACCACCCCCCAATGTCAACATTCAGTACTTC
CDR3aa: CASSPPPNVNIQYF
j_gene: TRBJ2-4
d_gene: NA
v_gene: TRBV18
abundance: NA

CDR3nt: TGCAGTGCTAGAGATTTCGGCGGGACAGGGGATACGCAGTATTTT
CDR3aa: CSARDFGGTGDTQYF
j_gene: TRBJ2-3
d_gene: TRBD1
v_gene: TRBV20-1
abundance: NA

CDR3nt: TGCGCCAGCAGCTGGCAGGGATTAATGTCGGGGGCCAACGTCCTGACTTTC
CDR3aa: CASSWQGLMSGANVLTF
j_gene: TRBJ2-6
d_gene: NA
v_gene: TRBV4-3
abundance: NA

CDR3nt: TGCGCCAGCAGCTTGCAGGATCAATACCTTCGGGGGCAGTACTTC
CDR3aa: CASSLQDQYLRGQYF
j_gene: TRBJ2-7
d_gene: NA
v_gene: TRBV5-1
abundance: NA

CDR3nt: TGTGCCAGCAGCATATACAGGGGGCTTGGCAATGAGCAGTTCTTC
CDR3aa: CASSIYRGLGNEQFF
j_gene: TRBJ2-1
d_gene: TRBD1
v_gene: TRBV7-2
abundance: NA

CDR3nt: TGTGCCAGCAGCAGCGGGACATTCGCGAACACCGGGGAGCTGTTTTTT
CDR3aa: CASSSGTFANTGELFF
j_gene: TRBJ2-2
d_gene: NA
v_gene: TRBV11-2
abundance: many

CDR3nt: TGTGCCAGCAGCCAGCGGGGCAGTGCTAGCACAGATACGCAGTATTTT
CDR3aa: CASSQRGSASTDTQYF
j_gene: TRBJ2-3
d_gene: NA
v_gene: TRBV3-1
abundance: NA

CDR3nt: TGTGCCAGCAGTCCTCAGACCGTCGGAAACACCATATATTTT
CDR3aa: CASSPQTVGNTIYF
j_gene: TRBJ1-3
d_gene: NA
v_gene: TRBV12-3/TRBV12-4
abundance: few

CDR3nt: TGTGCCAGCTCACCAGTTCTAGCGGGAGGGAGCATCGATTTT
CDR3aa: CASSPVLAGGSIDF
j_gene: TRBJ2-3
d_gene: TRBD2
v_gene: TRBV18
abundance: many

CDR3nt: TGCAGTGCTAGAGATCAGATACCTCAATACAATGAGCAGTTCTTC
CDR3aa: CSARDQIPQYNEQFF
j_gene: TRBJ2-1
d_gene: NA
v_gene: TRBV20-1
abundance: few

CDR3nt: TGCAGCGTTGGGCAGATGAACACTGAAGCTTTCTTT
CDR3aa: CSVGQMNTEAFF
j_gene: TRBJ1-1
d_gene: NA
v_gene: TRBV29-1
abundance: few

CDR3nt: TGTGCCAGCAGTTACGTACAGCCGACCTACGAGCAGTACTTC
CDR3aa: CASSYVQPTYEQYF
j_gene: TRBJ2-7
d_gene: NA
v_gene: TRBV6-2/TRBV6-3
abundance: NA

CDR3nt: TGCGCCAGCAGCCAAGAATCGGGGCCCCGCAATCAGCCCCAGCATTTT
CDR3aa: CASSQESGPRNQPQHF
j_gene: TRBJ1-5
d_gene: NA
v_gene: TRBV4-1
abundance: NA

CDR3nt: TGCGCCAGCAGCTCGGGACTAGCAGATTACAATGAGCAGTTCTTC
CDR3aa: CASSSGLADYNEQFF
j_gene: TRBJ2-1
d_gene: TRBD2
v_gene: TRBV5-1
abundance: NA

CDR3nt: TGTGCCAGCAGTGGGCAATTGGGGACTAGCGGGAGTCCAGATACGCAGTATTTT
CDR3aa: CASSGQLGTSGSPDTQYF
j_gene: TRBJ2-3
d_gene: TRBD2
v_gene: TRBV12-3/TRBV12-4
abundance: few

CDR3nt: TGCGCCAGCAGCTTCCGCTTGGGGTGGGAGAACAATGAGCAGTTCTTC
CDR3aa: CASSFRLGWENNEQFF
j_gene: TRBJ2-1
d_gene: NA
v_gene: TRBV5-1
abundance: few

CDR3nt: TGTGCCACCGACCCGATGAACACCGGGGAGCTGTTTTTT
CDR3aa: CATDPMNTGELFF
j_gene: TRBJ2-2
d_gene: NA
v_gene: TRBV6-2/TRBV6-3
abundance: few

CDR3nt: TGTGCCAGCAGCCCTAGCCGAGAGACCCAGTACTTC
CDR3aa: CASSPSRETQYF
j_gene: TRBJ2-5
d_gene: NA
v_gene: TRBV6-5
abundance: NA

CDR3nt: TGTGCCAGCAGTGAGGGGGAAGGCGCCTATGGCTACACCTTC
CDR3aa: CASSEGEGAYGYTF
j_gene: TRBJ1-2
d_gene: NA
v_gene: TRBV6-4
abundance: few

CDR3nt: TGTGCCAGCAGCGTAGGTGGAGGGAGGGATATCTCTGGAAACACCATATATTTT
CDR3aa: CASSVGGGRDISGNTIYF
j_gene: TRBJ1-3
d_gene: NA
v_gene: TRBV9
abundance: NA

CDR3nt: TGCGCCAGCAGCCAGGTTGCGGGGAATCAGCCCCAGCATTTT
CDR3aa: CASSQVAGNQPQHF
j_gene: TRBJ1-5
d_gene: NA
v_gene: TRBV4-3
abundance: many

CDR3nt: TGTGCCAGCAGTTTTGGCCCTACAGGGGGCCTCAACACCGGGGAGCTGTTTTTT
CDR3aa: CASSFGPTGGLNTGELFF
j_gene: TRBJ2-2
d_gene: TRBD1
v_gene: TRBV12-3/TRBV12-4
abundance: NA

CDR3nt: TGTGCCAGCAGCAAAAACAGGGGGTGGGAGACCCAGTACTTC
CDR3aa: CASSKNRGWETQYF
j_gene: TRBJ2-5
d_gene: TRBD1
v_gene: TRBV11-2
abundance: NA

CDR3nt: TGTGCCAGCAGTTTCCCGCTCCGACTAGCGGGGGGCTCGGTAGCTTACAATGAGCAGTTCTTC
CDR3aa: CASSFPLRLAGGSVAYNEQFF
j_gene: TRBJ2-1
d_gene: TRBD2
v_gene: TRBV6-2/TRBV6-3
abundance: once

CDR3nt: TGTGCCAGCAATGACGGACTTCCGAACACCGGGGAGCTGTTTTTT
CDR3aa: CASNDGLPNTGELFF
j_gene: TRBJ2-2
d_gene: NA
v_gene: TRBV12-3/TRBV12-4
abundance: NA

CDR3nt: TGCGCCAGCAGCTTGGACATGGGAGGGGGCACTGAAGCTTTCTTT
CDR3aa: CASSLDMGGGTEAFF
j_gene: TRBJ1-1
d_gene: NA
v_gene: TRBV5-1
abundance: NA

CDR3nt: TGCAGTGGACAGGGACCGAACACTGAAGCTTTCTTT
CDR3aa: CSGQGPNTEAFF
j_gene: TRBJ1-1
d_gene: TRBD1
v_gene: TRBV20-1
abundance: NA

CDR3nt: TGTGCCAGCAGTTACTCGACCCTCGACGGCTACACCTTC
CDR3aa: CASSYSTLDGYTF
j_gene: TRBJ1-2
d_gene: NA
v_gene: TRBV6-2/TRBV6-3
abundance: NA